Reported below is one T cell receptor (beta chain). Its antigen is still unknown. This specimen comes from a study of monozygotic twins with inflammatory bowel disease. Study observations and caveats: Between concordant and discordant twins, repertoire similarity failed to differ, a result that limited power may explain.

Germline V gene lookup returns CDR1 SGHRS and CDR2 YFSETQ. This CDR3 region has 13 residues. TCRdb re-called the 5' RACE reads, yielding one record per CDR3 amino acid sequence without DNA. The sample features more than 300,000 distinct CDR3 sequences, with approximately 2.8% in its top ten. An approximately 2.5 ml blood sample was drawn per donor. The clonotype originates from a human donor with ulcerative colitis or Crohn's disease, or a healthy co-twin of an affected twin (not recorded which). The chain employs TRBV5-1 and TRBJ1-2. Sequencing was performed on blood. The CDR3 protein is CASSSESNYGYTF.